Listed below are T cell receptor beta chains from one sample, sequenced in a study of blood T cell repertoires in COVID-19. Sequencing was performed with immunoSEQ multiplex PCR; in TCRdb, only in-frame clones are kept and a portion is missing. The sample contains around 110,000 clones, about nine tenths of which appear only once. Material for sequencing was peripheral blood. All receptors derive from a human donor with active COVID-19. The donor label of this sample is uncertain. The conserved cysteine and the conserved F or W are not part of the CDR3 here. A D gene is named only where the DNA matches it firmly.

>TRBV6-5|NA
ASRPHRPGNGYT
>TRBV5-8|NA
ASSLGQGSLSTDTQY
>TRBV6-2/TRBV6-3|TRBD2
ASSYLDDLAGVSDTQY
>TRBV4-3|NA
ASSHASTGSGNTIY
>TRBV19|TRBD1
ASSTLDRAHEQF
>TRBV7-6|TRBD1
ASSPGGAGDTQY
>TRBV21-1|NA
ASSNPLRGMDSPLH
>TRBV27|NA
ASSFGPRDEQY
>TRBV9|NA
ASSVDLSRRNTGELF
>TRBV6-5|NA
ASSYSSRARITEAF
>TRBV9|NA
ASSAQGPPAF
>TRBV10-1|NA
ASGGTSTDTQY
>TRBV18|NA
ASSPRRENTGELF
>TRBV2|NA
AKATGYNTEAF
>TRBV9|NA
ASSVGSGTYNSPLH
>TRBV4-3|TRBD1
ASSQSTGAPGNTIY
>TRBV21-1|NA
ASSSLGQGKNIQY
>TRBV2|TRBD1
ASRGQGSTNEKLF
>TRBV7-3|TRBD2
ASSQSGGSTDTQY
>TRBV6-6|NA
ASSSEDTNYGYT
>TRBV7-2|TRBD1
ASSPLGGQGAYEQY
>TRBV29-1|TRBD1
SVIAGQGHYNEQF
>TRBV27|NA
ASSLNSPYGYT
>TRBV12-5|TRBD1
ASGGPGTGDNEQF
>TRBV5-6|NA
ASSTRWDSRRSNQPQH
>TRBV9|TRBD2
ASSVVLAGGYNEQF
>TRBV18|TRBD2
ASSPGLAGIYNEQF
>TRBV12-3/TRBV12-4|NA
ASSPTLGRVAF
>TRBV7-2|TRBD2
ASSSQGGGTDTQY
>TRBV5-1|TRBD1
ASSLVRGRDNTEAF
>TRBV19|NA
ASSTWKGVYGYT
>TRBV29-1|NA
SVDLGGLGEAF
>TRBV7-2|NA
ASSPGAPNTEAF
>TRBV6-6|NA
ASSYRGGNSPLH
>TRBV4-1|NA
ASSQDWGLQGNEQF
>TRBV10-3|TRBD1
AIRPGQGADQPQH
>TRBV4-3|NA
ASSQDLVEEPGQPYGYT
>TRBV3-1/TRBV3-2|TRBD1
ASSHTGQGGRVRQPQH
>TRBV7-9|TRBD2
ASGGLGPFIRIQETQY
>TRBV5-4|NA
ASSFGYAADRNNSPLH
>TRBV5-6|NA
ASSWFGQTSGNTIY
>TRBV7-8|TRBD1
ASSLALGQDMRSSGYT
>TRBV29-1|NA
STTGTAGNTIY
>TRBV9|NA
ASSLGGNSGNTIY
>TRBV7-8|NA
ASSLAGGGASNQPQH
>TRBV28|NA
ASRTGNRYEQY
>TRBV4-2|NA
ASSQARGATNEKLF
>TRBV28|NA
ASSLWTAGAKNIQY
>TRBV7-6|NA
ASSLARAGQADTQY
>TRBV11-2|NA
ASSPVTGKETQY
>TRBV4-2|TRBD1
ASSQSSATGVGPQH
>TRBV7-2|NA
ASSPRDTGLRGNQPQH
>TRBV5-1|TRBD2
ASSPQLAGNTGELF
>TRBV7-8|NA
ASRKRDTGELF